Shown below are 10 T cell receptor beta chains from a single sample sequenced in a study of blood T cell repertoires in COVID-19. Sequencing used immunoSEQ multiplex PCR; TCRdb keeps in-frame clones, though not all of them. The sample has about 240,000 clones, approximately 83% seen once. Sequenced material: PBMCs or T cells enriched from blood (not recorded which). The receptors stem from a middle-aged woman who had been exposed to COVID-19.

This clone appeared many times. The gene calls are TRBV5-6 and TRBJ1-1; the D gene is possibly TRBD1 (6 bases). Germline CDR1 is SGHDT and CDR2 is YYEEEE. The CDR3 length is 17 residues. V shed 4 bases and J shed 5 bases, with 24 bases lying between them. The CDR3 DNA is TGTGCCAGCAGCCCAACGGACAGAGATCCTTCTAGGACTGAAGCTTTCTTT. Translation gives CASSPTDRDPSRTEAFF. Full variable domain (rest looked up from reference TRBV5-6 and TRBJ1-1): DAGVTQSPTHLIKTRGQQVTLRCSPKSGHDTVSWYQQALGQGPQFIFQYYEEEERQRGNFPDRFSGHQFPNYSSELNVNALLLGDSALYLCASSPTDRDPSRTEAFFGQGTRLTVV.

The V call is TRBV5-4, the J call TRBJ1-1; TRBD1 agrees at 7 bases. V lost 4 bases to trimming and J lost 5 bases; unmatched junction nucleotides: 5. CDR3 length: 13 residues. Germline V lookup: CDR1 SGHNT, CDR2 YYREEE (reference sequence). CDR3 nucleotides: TGTGCCAGCAGCCCACCGACAGGGACTGAAGCTTTCTTT. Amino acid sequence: CASSPPTGTEAFF.

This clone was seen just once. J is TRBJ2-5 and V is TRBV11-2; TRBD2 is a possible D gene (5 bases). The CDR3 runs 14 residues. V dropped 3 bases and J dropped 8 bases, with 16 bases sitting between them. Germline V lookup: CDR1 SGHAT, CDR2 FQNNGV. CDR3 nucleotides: TGTGCCAGCAGCTTCCGGTTTCCGTCGGGAACCCAGTACTTC. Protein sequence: CASSFRFPSGTQYF.

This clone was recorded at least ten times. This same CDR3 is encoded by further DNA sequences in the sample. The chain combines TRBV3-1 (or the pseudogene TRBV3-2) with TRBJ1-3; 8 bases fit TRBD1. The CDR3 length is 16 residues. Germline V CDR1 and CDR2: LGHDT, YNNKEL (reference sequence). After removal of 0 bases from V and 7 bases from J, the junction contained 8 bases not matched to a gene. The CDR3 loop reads CASSQDRQGARNTIYF. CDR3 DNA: TGTGCCAGCAGCCAAGACCGGCAGGGGGCGAGGAACACCATATATTTT.

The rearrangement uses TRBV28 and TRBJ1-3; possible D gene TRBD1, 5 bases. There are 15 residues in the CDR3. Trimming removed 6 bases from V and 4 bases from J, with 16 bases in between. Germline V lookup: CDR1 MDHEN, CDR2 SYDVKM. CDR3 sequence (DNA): TGTGCCAGCAGGGCGGCAGGGAGGGGAGGAAACACCATATATTTT. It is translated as CASRAAGRGGNTIYF. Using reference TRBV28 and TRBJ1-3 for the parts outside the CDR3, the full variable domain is DVKVTQSSRYLVKRTGEKVFLECVQDMDHENMFWYRQDPGLGLRLIYFSYDVKMKEKGDIPEGYSVSREKKERFSLILESASTNQTSMYLCASRAAGRGGNTIYFGEGSWLTVV.

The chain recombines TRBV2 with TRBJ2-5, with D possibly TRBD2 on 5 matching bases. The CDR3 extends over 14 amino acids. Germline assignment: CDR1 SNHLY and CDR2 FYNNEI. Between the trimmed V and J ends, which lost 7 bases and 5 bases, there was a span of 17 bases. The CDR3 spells CASKPQSGGETQYF. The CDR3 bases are TGTGCCAGCAAGCCCCAGTCGGGCGGGGAGACCCAGTACTTC.

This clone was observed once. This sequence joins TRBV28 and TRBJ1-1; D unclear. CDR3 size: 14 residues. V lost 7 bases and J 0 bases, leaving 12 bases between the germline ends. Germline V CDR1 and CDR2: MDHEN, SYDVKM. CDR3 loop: CASTLLDVNTEAFF. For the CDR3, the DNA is TGTGCCAGCACCTTGTTAGATGTGAACACTGAAGCTTTCTTT.

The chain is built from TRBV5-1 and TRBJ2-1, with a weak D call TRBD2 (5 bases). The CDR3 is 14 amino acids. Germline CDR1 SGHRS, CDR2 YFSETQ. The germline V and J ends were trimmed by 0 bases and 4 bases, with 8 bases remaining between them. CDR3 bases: TGCGCCAGCAGCTTGGCGGGGAGATACAATGAGCAGTTCTTC. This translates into CASSLAGRYNEQFF.

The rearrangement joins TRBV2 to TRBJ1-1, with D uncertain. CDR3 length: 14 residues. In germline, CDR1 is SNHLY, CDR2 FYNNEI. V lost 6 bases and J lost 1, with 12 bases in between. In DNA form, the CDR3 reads TGTGCCAGCAGGGAGTGGATCCCGAACACTGAAGCTTTCTTT. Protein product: CASREWIPNTEAFF.

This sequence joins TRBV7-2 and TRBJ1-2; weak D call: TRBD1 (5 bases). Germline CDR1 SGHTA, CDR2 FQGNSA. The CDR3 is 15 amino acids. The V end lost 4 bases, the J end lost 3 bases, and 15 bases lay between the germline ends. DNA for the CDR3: TGTGCCAGCAGCTCAGCTAGTGGGACTTACTATGGCTACACCTTC. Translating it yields CASSSASGTYYGYTF.